The rows below give T cell receptor beta chains drawn from one sample of a study of T cell responses to AZD1222 COVID-19 vaccine. The repertoire was sequenced with immunoSEQ multiplex PCR; TCRdb's copy has only in-frame clones and lacks some. The sample has 70,000 to 95,000 clones; 85% to 90% are singletons. The sequences come from peripheral blood, collected on day 0 of MenACWY control vaccination. The receptors were gathered from an adult in good health. CDR3s include the opening cysteine and the closing phenylalanine or tryptophan. Fields, in order: J gene, clone size, V gene, D gene, CDR3 DNA, CDR3 protein. A D gene is named only where the DNA matches it firmly. Part of the rows lack a size; the others show once, few, many or a class for expanded clones.

TRBJ2-3 | . | TRBV5-1 | TRBD2 | TGCGCCAGCAGCATGACTAGCGGGGGGATCGCAGATACGCAGTATTTT | CASSMTSGGIADTQYF
TRBJ1-5 | . | TRBV19 | . | TGTGCCAGTAGCGTTACGGTCTCCATCGGCAATCAGCCCCAGCATTTT | CASSVTVSIGNQPQHF
TRBJ2-7 | . | TRBV6-6 | TRBD2 | TGTGCCAGCAGCACCACTAGCGGCGCTTCCTACGAGCAGTACTTC | CASSTTSGASYEQYF
TRBJ2-5 | . | TRBV9 | . | TGTGCCAGCAGTGCCGGTGGTGGCTTTCAAGAGACCCAGTACTTC | CASSAGGGFQETQYF
TRBJ1-3 | . | TRBV7-2 | . | TGTGCCAGCAGCTTAGCCGGGGAGGGAAACACCATATATTTT | CASSLAGEGNTIYF
TRBJ2-7 | . | TRBV3-1/TRBV3-2 | TRBD2 | TGTGCCAGCAGCCAAAAAGCCGGGGGGAGGTTGAACTACGAGCAGTACTTC | CASSQKAGGRLNYEQYF
TRBJ2-1 | . | TRBV18 | . | TGTGCCAGCTCAAGTGAGTCCAGCTACAATGAGCAGTTCTTC | CASSSESSYNEQFF
TRBJ2-7 | . | TRBV27 | . | TGTGCCAGCTTACCCTCCGGGACTCTCTCCTACGAGCAGTACTTC | CASLPSGTLSYEQYF
TRBJ1-1 | few | TRBV19 | . | TGTGCCAGTAGAAGGGGTGACACTGAAGCTTTCTTT | CASRRGDTEAFF
TRBJ1-1 | . | TRBV4-1 | TRBD1 | TGCGCCAGCAGCCTCGGGGAGGGACAGGACACTGAAGCTTTCTTT | CASSLGEGQDTEAFF
TRBJ1-1 | . | TRBV5-4 | . | TGTGCCAGCAGCCCGGCCCAAGGGGACCCAAGTGAAGCTTTCTTT | CASSPAQGDPSEAFF
TRBJ2-7 | . | TRBV7-8 | . | TGTGCCAGCAGCTTAGGAAGGGGTGACGAGCAGTACTTC | CASSLGRGDEQYF
TRBJ1-4 | . | TRBV2 | . | TGTGCCAGCAGTCGGGGACCCAATGAAAAACTGTTTTTT | CASSRGPNEKLFF
TRBJ2-7 | . | TRBV2 | . | TGTGCCAGCACCCAGATGGGATACGAGCAGTACTTC | CASTQMGYEQYF
TRBJ2-2 | . | TRBV6-5 | . | TGTGCCAGCAGTTCCACGGCCCTGCCCGGGGAGCTGTTTTTT | CASSSTALPGELFF
TRBJ1-1 | . | TRBV11-2 | TRBD1 | TGTGCCAGCAGCTGGGACAGTGACACTGAAGCTTTCTTT | CASSWDSDTEAFF
TRBJ1-2 | . | TRBV28 | . | TGTGCCAGCAGTCTCCCTACCTCCGGGACGAATCATGGCTACACCTTC | CASSLPTSGTNHGYTF
TRBJ1-2 | . | TRBV25-1 | . | TGTGCCAGCAGTGAATTATGGGAGTCTGGCTACACCTTC | CASSELWESGYTF
TRBJ2-1 | . | TRBV11-3 | . | TGTGCCAGCAGCTTAGGCGCCAGGTCCGACTCCTACAATGAGCAGTTCTTC | CASSLGARSDSYNEQFF
TRBJ1-1 | . | TRBV5-1 | . | TGCGCCAGCAGCCACGGAAATCTTGGCACTGAAGCTTTCTTT | CASSHGNLGTEAFF
TRBJ1-5 | . | TRBV6-5 | . | TGTGCCAGCAGTTACAGGGGTAACAATCAGCCCCAGCATTTT | CASSYRGNNQPQHF
TRBJ2-7 | . | TRBV3-1/TRBV3-2 | TRBD2 | TGTGCCAGCAGCCCTATGGGACTAGCGGGGGTTCAGAGCTTCGAGCAGTACTTC | CASSPMGLAGVQSFEQYF
TRBJ2-3 | . | TRBV21-1 | . | TGTGCCAGCAGCAAAGGAGATACGCAGTATTTT | CASSKGDTQYF
TRBJ1-5 | . | TRBV24-1 | . | TGTGCCACCAGTGATCCCCGAGGCGGTAGCAATCAGCCCCAGCATTTT | CATSDPRGGSNQPQHF
TRBJ1-2 | . | TRBV5-1 | . | TGCGCCAGCAGCTTGGGTTCAGGTGGAAACTATGGCTACACCTTC | CASSLGSGGNYGYTF